These 5 T cell receptor beta chains originate from one sample sequenced in a study of blood T cell repertoires in COVID-19. Data came from immunoSEQ multiplex PCR; TCRdb stores just in-frame clones and leaves some out. The repertoire has 90,000 or so clones, about 92% of them found once; the top ten carry 6.5% to 8%. The specimen sequenced was peripheral blood. These receptors all come from a man aged 18-30 years with COVID-19, enrolled during active disease.

This clone was observed once. The chain recombines TRBV19 with TRBJ2-2; TRBD2 agrees at 13 bases. Germline V CDR1 and CDR2: LNHDA, SQIVND (reference sequence). After removal of 6 bases from V and 7 bases from J, the junction contained 5 bases not matched to a gene. This CDR3 spans 15 amino acids. Written as DNA, the CDR3 is TGTGCCAGTAGGAAGACTAGCGGGAGGTTCGGGGAGCTGTTTTTT. It is translated as CASRKTSGRFGELFF.

This clone was observed at least ten times. This sequence joins TRBV28 and TRBJ2-7; 9 nucleotides align to TRBD1. The CDR3 contains 16 residues. Trimming at V came to 2 bases and at J to 6 bases, leaving 11 bases not matched to a gene. CDR1 and CDR2 (germline): MDHEN, SYDVKM. CDR3 bases: TGTGCCAGCAGTTTAACCGGGACAGGGCCGTCTGGCGAGCAGTACTTC. It specifies CASSLTGTGPSGEQYF.

The V gene is TRBV20-1, the J gene TRBJ1-1; TRBD1 is a possible D gene (5 bases). Germline CDR1 reads DFQATT; CDR2 reads SNEGSKA (reference sequence). CDR3 length equals 11 residues. Trimming took 6 bases from V and 6 from J, leaving 11 bases between them. The CDR3 sequence is CSAKRDSEAFF. The CDR3 nucleotides read TGCAGTGCCAAACGGGACTCTGAAGCTTTCTTT.

Written as DNA, the CDR3 is TGTGCCAGCAGACAGGGCATGAACACTGAAGCTTTCTTT. Protein product: CASRQGMNTEAFF. V gene TRBV12-3 or TRBV12-4 combines with J gene TRBJ1-1; D might be TRBD1 (6 bases). This CDR3 is built from 13 residues. Trimming removed 6 bases at V and 0 bases at J, with 8 bases between.

The chain carries TRBV30 and TRBJ2-7, with 8 bases matching TRBD1. The CDR3 covers 13 residues. The V and J ends lost 3 bases and 3 bases, in that order; junction bases with no gene match: 4. Germline V CDR1 and CDR2: GTSNPN, SVGIG (reference sequence). The CDR3 sequence is CAWRGTGLYEQYF. The DNA for the CDR3 is TGTGCCTGGAGGGGGACAGGACTCTACGAGCAGTACTTC.